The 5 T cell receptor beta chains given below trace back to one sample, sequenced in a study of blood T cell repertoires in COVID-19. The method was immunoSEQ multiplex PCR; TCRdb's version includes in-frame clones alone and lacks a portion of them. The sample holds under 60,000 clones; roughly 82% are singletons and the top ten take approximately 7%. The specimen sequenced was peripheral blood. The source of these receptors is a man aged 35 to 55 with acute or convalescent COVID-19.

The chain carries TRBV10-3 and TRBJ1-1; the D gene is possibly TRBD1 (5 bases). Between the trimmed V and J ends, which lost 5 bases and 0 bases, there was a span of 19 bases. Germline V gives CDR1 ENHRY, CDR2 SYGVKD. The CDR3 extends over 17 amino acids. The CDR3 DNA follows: TGTGCCATCAGTCCCCGGCAGGGAAAGAAAATGAACACTGAAGCTTTCTTT. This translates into CAISPRQGKKMNTEAFF.

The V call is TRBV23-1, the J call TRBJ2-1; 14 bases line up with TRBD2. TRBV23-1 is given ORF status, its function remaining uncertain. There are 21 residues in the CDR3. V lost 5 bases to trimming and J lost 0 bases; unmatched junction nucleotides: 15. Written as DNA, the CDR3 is TGCGCCAGCAGTATGCCCCCCAGGACTAGCGGGGGGCAGAGCTCCTACAATGAGCAGTTCTTC. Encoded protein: CASSMPPRTSGGQSSYNEQFF.

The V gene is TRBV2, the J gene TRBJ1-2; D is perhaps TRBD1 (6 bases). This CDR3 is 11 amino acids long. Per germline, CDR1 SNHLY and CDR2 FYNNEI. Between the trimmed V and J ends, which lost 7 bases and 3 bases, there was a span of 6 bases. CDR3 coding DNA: TGTGCCAGCAACAGGGACTATGGCTACACCTTC. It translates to CASNRDYGYTF.

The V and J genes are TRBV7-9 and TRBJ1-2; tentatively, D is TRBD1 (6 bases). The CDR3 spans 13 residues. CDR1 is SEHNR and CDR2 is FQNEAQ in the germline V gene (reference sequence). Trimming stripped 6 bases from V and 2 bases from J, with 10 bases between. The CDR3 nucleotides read TGTGCCAGCAGTCAGAGGGGGAACTATGGCTACACCTTC. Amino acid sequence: CASSQRGNYGYTF.

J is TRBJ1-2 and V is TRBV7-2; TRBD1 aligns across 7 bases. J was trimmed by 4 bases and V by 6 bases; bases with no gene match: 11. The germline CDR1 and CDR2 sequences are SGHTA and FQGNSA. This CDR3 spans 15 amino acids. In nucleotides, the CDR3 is TGTGCCAGCAGGCAAACAGGGGTGTCAGGCTATGGCTACACCTTC. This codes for CASRQTGVSGYGYTF.